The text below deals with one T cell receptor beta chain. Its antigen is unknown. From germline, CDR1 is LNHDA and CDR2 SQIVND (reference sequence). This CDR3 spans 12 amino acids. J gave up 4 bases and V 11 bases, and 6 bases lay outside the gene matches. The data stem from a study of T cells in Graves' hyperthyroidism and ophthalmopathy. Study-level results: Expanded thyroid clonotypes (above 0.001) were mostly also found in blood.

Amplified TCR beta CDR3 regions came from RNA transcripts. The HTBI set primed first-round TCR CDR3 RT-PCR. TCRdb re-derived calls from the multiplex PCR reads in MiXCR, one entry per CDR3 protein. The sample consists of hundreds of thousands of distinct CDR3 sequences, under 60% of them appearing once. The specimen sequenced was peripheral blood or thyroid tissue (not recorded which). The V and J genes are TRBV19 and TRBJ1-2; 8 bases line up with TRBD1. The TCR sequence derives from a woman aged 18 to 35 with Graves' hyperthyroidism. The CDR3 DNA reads TGTGCCTGGAATACAGGGGGCTATGGCTACACCTTC. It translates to CAWNTGGYGYTF. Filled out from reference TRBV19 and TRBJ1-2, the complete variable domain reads DGGITQSPKYLFRKEGQNVTLSCEQNLNHDAMYWYRQDPGQGLRLIYYSQIVNDFQKGDIAEGYSVSREKKESFPLTVTSAQKNPTAFYLCAWNTGGYGYTFGSGTRLTVV.